Each of the 8 T cell receptor beta chains below was sequenced from the same sample in a study of blood T cell repertoires in COVID-19. The table came from immunoSEQ multiplex PCR; TCRdb's copy has only in-frame clones and leaves some out. The sample consists of 300,000 to 450,000 clones, 87% of them appearing once. Sequencing used peripheral blood. These receptors were taken from a woman aged 25 to 39 with COVID-19, enrolled during active disease.

The chain combines TRBV19 with TRBJ1-2, with D uncertain. This CDR3 contains 16 residues. V lost 2 bases, J lost 3 bases, and 16 bases lay in between. Germline V CDR1 and CDR2: LNHDA, SQIVND (reference sequence). The DNA for the CDR3 is TGTGCCAGTAGTATACGAGCCACGAGGGCGGACTATGGCTACACCTTC. It encodes CASSIRATRADYGYTF.

The V and J genes are TRBV19 and TRBJ2-7; 12 nucleotides agree with TRBD2. Germline-derived CDR1 and CDR2 are LNHDA and SQIVND (reference sequence). J gave up 4 bases and V 3 bases, and 4 bases lay outside the gene matches. This CDR3 contains 15 residues. CDR3 nucleotide sequence: TGTGCCAGTAGTATGACTAGCGGGAGTATATACGAGCAGTACTTC. This encodes CASSMTSGSIYEQYF. The entire variable domain, with the rest obtained from reference TRBV19 and TRBJ2-7, is as follows: DGGITQSPKYLFRKEGQNVTLSCEQNLNHDAMYWYRQDPGQGLRLIYYSQIVNDFQKGDIAEGYSVSREKKESFPLTVTSAQKNPTAFYLCASSMTSGSIYEQYFGPGTRLTVT.

CDR3 region: CASSYGHLNTEAFF. CDR3 nucleotides: TGTGCCAGCAGTTACGGACACTTGAACACTGAAGCTTTCTTT. The rearrangement links TRBV6-6 to TRBJ1-1; tentatively, D is TRBD1 (5 bases). The CDR3 covers 14 residues. Germline V gives CDR1 MNHNY, CDR2 SVGAGI (reference sequence). V gave up 2 bases and J gave up 0 bases, with 7 bases separating them.

The chain couples TRBV23-1 to TRBJ2-1; TRBD2 aligns across 10 bases. TRBV23-1 is filed as an ORF, its function uncertain. V was pared by 3 bases and J by 6 bases, with 8 bases of the junction left unmatched. This CDR3 has 16 residues. Here the CDR3 reads CASSQPGTSEPNEQFF. DNA for the CDR3: TGCGCCAGCAGTCAGCCTGGGACTAGCGAGCCCAATGAGCAGTTCTTC.

This clone has just one count. The CDR3 sequence is CASTPGSTDTQYF. CDR3 nucleotide sequence: TGCGCCAGCACCCCCGGGAGCACAGATACGCAGTATTTT. The V gene is TRBV5-1, the J gene TRBJ2-3; D uncertain. Germline CDR1 is SGHRS and CDR2 is YFSETQ. V was cut by 6 bases and J by 0 bases, with 8 bases left in between. This CDR3 has 13 residues.

This clone appeared a single time. CDR3 region: CAWNTAGGDNEQFF. CDR3 DNA sequence: TGTGCCTGGAATACAGCGGGAGGGGACAATGAGCAGTTCTTC. This chain joins TRBV30 and TRBJ2-1, with 10 bases identical to TRBD2. This CDR3 has 14 residues. With V trimmed by 4 bases and J by 5 bases, 5 bases remained unmatched. Germline values: CDR1 GTSNPN, CDR2 SVGIG (reference sequence).

The J gene is TRBJ2-7, the V gene TRBV2, with D perhaps TRBD1 (5 bases). This CDR3 has 15 amino acids. Trimming pared 7 bases from V and 2 bases from J, leaving 18 bases between. Per germline, CDR1 SNHLY and CDR2 FYNNEI. CDR3 protein: CASTPTRAKTYEQYF. The CDR3 nucleotides read TGTGCCAGCACCCCCACCAGGGCAAAAACCTACGAGCAGTACTTC.

The chain couples TRBV25-1 to TRBJ2-7, with D perhaps matching TRBD2 (6 bases). With 7 bases removed from V and 1 base from J, the gap between germline ends came to 17 bases. The germline V gene encodes CDR1 MGHDK and CDR2 SYGVNS. The CDR3 is 15 residues long. CDR3: CASTPGVESSYEQYF. The CDR3 DNA reads TGTGCCAGCACTCCGGGGGTGGAGTCATCCTACGAGCAGTACTTC.